This T cell receptor (beta chain) was recovered during a study of blood T cell repertoires in COVID-19. Sequencing used immunoSEQ multiplex PCR; TCRdb keeps in-frame clones, though not all of them. The sample holds about 310,000 clones, over 85% seen once. The CDR3 covers 12 residues. Trimming removed 2 bases at V and 7 bases at J, with 9 bases between. Germline CDR1 SGHNT, CDR2 YENEEA. The sample taken for sequencing was PBMCs or T cells enriched from blood (not recorded which). This sequence joins TRBV11-3 and TRBJ2-7; D perhaps matches TRBD2 (5 bases). This sequence was found in a woman in her twenties or thirties who had recovered from COVID-19. The CDR3 loop reads CASSLTTGEQYF. CDR3 DNA sequence: TGTGCCAGCAGCTTAACTACGGGGGAGCAGTACTTC.